These T cell receptor beta chains were read from a single sample in a study of blood T cell repertoires in COVID-19. This table comes from immunoSEQ multiplex PCR, and its TCRdb copy is limited to in-frame clones, with some not included. The sample lists more than 85,000 clones, approximately 91% seen once, with over 0.95% in the top ten. Sequenced: peripheral blood. The receptors stem from a man aged 60-69 years with acute or convalescent COVID-19. Each CDR3 is given with its conserved first and last residue. A D gene is named only where the DNA matches it firmly. Size is stated for part of the rows, as once, few or many counts, or as a class when the clone is expanded.

clone size: -; J gene: TRBJ1-4; D gene: -; V gene: TRBV7-9; CDR3 protein: CASRWGEGNEKLFF; CDR3 DNA: TGTGCCAGCAGGTGGGGAGAGGGTAATGAAAAACTGTTTTTT
clone size: -; J gene: TRBJ1-2; D gene: -; V gene: TRBV18; CDR3 protein: CASSPRGRGGYTF; CDR3 DNA: TGTGCCAGCTCACCACGTGGGCGGGGTGGCTACACCTTC
clone size: -; J gene: TRBJ2-1; D gene: TRBD2; V gene: TRBV13; CDR3 protein: CASSEKGRTSGSDEQFF; CDR3 DNA: TGTGCCAGCAGCGAAAAGGGCCGGACTAGCGGGAGCGATGAGCAGTTCTTC
clone size: once; J gene: TRBJ1-1; D gene: TRBD1; V gene: TRBV5-1; CDR3 protein: CASSFEGATANTEAFF; CDR3 DNA: TGCGCCAGCAGCTTTGAGGGGGCCACGGCAAACACTGAAGCTTTCTTT
clone size: -; J gene: TRBJ2-3; D gene: TRBD1; V gene: TRBV19; CDR3 protein: CASSTGTGSPDTQYF; CDR3 DNA: TGTGCCAGTAGTACTGGGACAGGGAGCCCAGATACGCAGTATTTT
clone size: -; J gene: TRBJ1-2; D gene: -; V gene: TRBV27; CDR3 protein: CASSALQGAYGYTF; CDR3 DNA: TGTGCCAGCAGTGCCCTCCAGGGTGCCTATGGCTACACCTTC
clone size: -; J gene: TRBJ1-1; D gene: -; V gene: TRBV5-1; CDR3 protein: CASSLEVGQLNTEAFF; CDR3 DNA: TGCGCCAGCAGCTTGGAGGTGGGGCAGCTGAACACTGAAGCTTTCTTT
clone size: -; J gene: TRBJ2-3; D gene: -; V gene: TRBV2; CDR3 protein: CASREGQSTDTQYF; CDR3 DNA: TGTGCCAGCAGGGAGGGACAGAGCACAGATACGCAGTATTTT
clone size: -; J gene: TRBJ2-1; D gene: TRBD2; V gene: TRBV9; CDR3 protein: CASSDGTNNEQFF; CDR3 DNA: TGTGCCAGCAGCGACGGGACTAACAATGAGCAGTTCTTC
clone size: -; J gene: TRBJ2-3; D gene: -; V gene: TRBV2; CDR3 protein: CASSPPFTDTQYF; CDR3 DNA: TGTGCCAGCAGCCCCCCGTTCACAGATACGCAGTATTTT
clone size: -; J gene: TRBJ1-5; D gene: -; V gene: TRBV10-3; CDR3 protein: CAISDMAPTGSQPQHF; CDR3 DNA: TGTGCCATCAGTGATATGGCCCCCACAGGGAGTCAGCCCCAGCATTTT
clone size: -; J gene: TRBJ1-6; D gene: -; V gene: TRBV11-2; CDR3 protein: CASSSMGLTLHF; CDR3 DNA: TGTGCCAGCAGCTCTATGGGCCTCACCCTCCACTTT
clone size: -; J gene: TRBJ1-5; D gene: -; V gene: TRBV19; CDR3 protein: CASMVGGVKNQPQHF; CDR3 DNA: TGTGCCAGTATGGTCGGGGGAGTCAAGAATCAGCCCCAGCATTTT
clone size: -; J gene: TRBJ2-7; D gene: -; V gene: TRBV9; CDR3 protein: CASSVDGRRLYEQYF; CDR3 DNA: TGTGCCAGCAGCGTAGACGGTCGCCGTCTTTACGAGCAGTACTTC
clone size: -; J gene: TRBJ1-1; D gene: -; V gene: TRBV12-3/TRBV12-4; CDR3 protein: CASSLGQNTEAFF; CDR3 DNA: TGTGCCAGCAGTTTAGGTCAGAACACTGAAGCTTTCTTT
clone size: -; J gene: TRBJ1-5; D gene: TRBD1; V gene: TRBV9; CDR3 protein: CASSFGQDPNQPQHF; CDR3 DNA: TGTGCCAGCAGCTTCGGACAGGACCCCAATCAGCCCCAGCATTTT
clone size: -; J gene: TRBJ1-1; D gene: -; V gene: TRBV5-1; CDR3 protein: CASSVDGKNTEAFF; CDR3 DNA: TGCGCCAGCAGCGTGGACGGGAAAAACACTGAAGCTTTCTTT
clone size: -; J gene: TRBJ2-1; D gene: TRBD2; V gene: TRBV10-2; CDR3 protein: CASSERQPTSGMSEQFF; CDR3 DNA: TGCGCCAGCAGTGAGCGACAACCGACTAGCGGGATGAGTGAGCAGTTCTTC
clone size: -; J gene: TRBJ1-1; D gene: TRBD1; V gene: TRBV5-1; CDR3 protein: CASSLGTGPGGAFF; CDR3 DNA: TGCGCCAGCAGCTTAGGGACAGGGCCCGGCGGAGCTTTCTTT
clone size: -; J gene: TRBJ1-1; D gene: TRBD1; V gene: TRBV19; CDR3 protein: CASTGQGSKAFF; CDR3 DNA: TGTGCCAGTACCGGACAGGGCTCCAAAGCTTTCTTT
clone size: few; J gene: TRBJ1-1; D gene: -; V gene: TRBV5-4; CDR3 protein: CASSMRPEAFF; CDR3 DNA: TGTGCCAGCAGCATGAGGCCGGAGGCTTTCTTT
clone size: -; J gene: TRBJ2-5; D gene: -; V gene: TRBV12-5; CDR3 protein: CASGLVKGGSRSSETQYF; CDR3 DNA: TGTGCTAGTGGTTTGGTGAAGGGGGGGTCTCGCTCGTCAGAGACCCAGTACTTC
clone size: -; J gene: TRBJ2-3; D gene: -; V gene: TRBV28; CDR3 protein: CASSSGTDTQYF; CDR3 DNA: TGTGCCAGCAGTAGCGGTACAGATACGCAGTATTTT
clone size: -; J gene: TRBJ1-1; D gene: -; V gene: TRBV12-3/TRBV12-4; CDR3 protein: CASSLVEGEAFF; CDR3 DNA: TGTGCCAGCAGCCTCGTAGAGGGTGAAGCTTTCTTT
clone size: -; J gene: TRBJ1-4; D gene: TRBD1; V gene: TRBV18; CDR3 protein: CASSPGTDFNEKLFF; CDR3 DNA: TGTGCCAGCTCACCAGGGACAGATTTTAATGAAAAACTGTTTTTT
clone size: -; J gene: TRBJ2-1; D gene: TRBD2; V gene: TRBV28; CDR3 protein: CASRVTLAGVYEQFF; CDR3 DNA: TGTGCCAGCAGGGTGACCCTAGCGGGAGTATATGAGCAGTTCTTC
clone size: -; J gene: TRBJ2-1; D gene: TRBD2; V gene: TRBV7-8; CDR3 protein: CASSLGWAGGSNEQFF; CDR3 DNA: TGTGCCAGCAGCTTAGGATGGGCGGGAGGTTCGAATGAGCAGTTCTTC
clone size: -; J gene: TRBJ1-4; D gene: -; V gene: TRBV25-1; CDR3 protein: CASSESGVWEKLFF; CDR3 DNA: TGTGCCAGCAGTGAATCGGGGGTTTGGGAAAAACTGTTTTTT
clone size: -; J gene: TRBJ1-1; D gene: TRBD1; V gene: TRBV10-2; CDR3 protein: CASSEYRGRTEAFF; CDR3 DNA: TGCGCCAGCAGTGAGTACAGGGGCCGGACTGAAGCTTTCTTT
clone size: -; J gene: TRBJ2-3; D gene: TRBD2; V gene: TRBV27; CDR3 protein: CASSFSGSLSAQYF; CDR3 DNA: TGTGCCAGCAGTTTTAGCGGGAGTCTTTCAGCGCAGTATTTT
clone size: -; J gene: TRBJ1-6; D gene: -; V gene: TRBV11-2; CDR3 protein: CASSFRPTRSPLHF; CDR3 DNA: TGTGCCAGCAGCTTCCGACCTACGCGGTCACCCCTCCACTTT
clone size: -; J gene: TRBJ2-3; D gene: -; V gene: TRBV19; CDR3 protein: CASSIGAGAPDTQYF; CDR3 DNA: TGTGCCAGTAGTATAGGCGCTGGGGCACCAGATACGCAGTATTTT